The next 3 T cell receptor beta chains were all read from a single sample in a study of T cell responses to AZD1222 COVID-19 vaccine. The protocol was immunoSEQ multiplex PCR, while the TCRdb copy is restricted to in-frame clones and leaves out a portion. The sample holds 90,000 to 110,000 clones, about 88% seen once. This specimen was peripheral blood, taken on day 0 of AZD1222 vaccination. Every receptor here comes from an adult in good health.

This sequence joins TRBV5-5 and TRBJ2-5; D gene ambiguous. The germline V gene has CDR1 SGHKS and CDR2 YYEKEE (reference sequence). This CDR3 comprises 15 residues. V was clipped by 5 bases and J by 0 bases, with 14 bases between them. The chain's CDR3 is CASSPGILYQETQYF. In DNA, the CDR3 is TGTGCCAGCAGTCCAGGCATCCTATACCAAGAGACCCAGTACTTC.

This chain joins TRBV18 and TRBJ2-7; D may match TRBD1 or TRBD2 (5 bases each). CDR1 is KGHSH, CDR2 LQKENI, per germline. This CDR3 spans 13 amino acids. Trimming took 6 bases from V and 7 from J, leaving 16 bases between them. Written as DNA, the CDR3 is TGTGCCAGCTCCCTCGGGACCCCACGGGAGCAGTACGTC. Its translation: CASSLGTPREQYV.

This chain connects TRBV2 to TRBJ1-1; D ambiguous. CDR3 length: 11 amino acids. Trimming pared 1 base from V and 9 bases from J, leaving 6 bases between. Germline values: CDR1 SNHLY, CDR2 FYNNEI. CDR3 sequence (DNA): TGTGCCAGCAGTGAAGGGTGGCAAGCTTTCTTT. The encoded protein is CASSEGWQAFF.